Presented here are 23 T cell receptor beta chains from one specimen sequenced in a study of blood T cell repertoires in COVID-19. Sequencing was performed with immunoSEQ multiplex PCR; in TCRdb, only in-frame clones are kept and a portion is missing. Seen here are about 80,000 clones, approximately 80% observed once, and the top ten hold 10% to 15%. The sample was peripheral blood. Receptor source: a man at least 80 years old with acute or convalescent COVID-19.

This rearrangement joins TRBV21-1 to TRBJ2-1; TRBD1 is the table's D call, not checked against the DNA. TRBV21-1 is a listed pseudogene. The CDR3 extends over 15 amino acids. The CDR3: CASSKIRDRDNEQFF. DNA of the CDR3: TGTGCCAGCAGTAAAATCAGGGACAGGGACAATGAGCAGTTCTTC.

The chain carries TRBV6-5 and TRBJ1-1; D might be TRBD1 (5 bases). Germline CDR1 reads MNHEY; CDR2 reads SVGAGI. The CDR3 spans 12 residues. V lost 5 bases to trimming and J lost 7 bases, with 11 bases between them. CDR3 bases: TGTGCCAGCAGTAGCCGACAGTATGAAGCTTTCTTT. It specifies CASSSRQYEAFF.

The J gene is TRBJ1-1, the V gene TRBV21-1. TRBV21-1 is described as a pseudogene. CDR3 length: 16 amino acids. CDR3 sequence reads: CASSKAGCREGTEAFF. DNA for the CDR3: TGTGCCAGCAGCAAAGCGGGTTGTCGAGAGGGCACTGAAGCTTTCTTT.

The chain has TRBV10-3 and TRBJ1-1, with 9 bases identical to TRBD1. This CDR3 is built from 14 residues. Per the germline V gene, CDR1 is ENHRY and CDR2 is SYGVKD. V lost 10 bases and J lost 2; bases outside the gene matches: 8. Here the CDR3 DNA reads TGTGCCACCGAACAGACAGGGGGTAACACTGAAGCTTTCTTT. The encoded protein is CATEQTGGNTEAFF.

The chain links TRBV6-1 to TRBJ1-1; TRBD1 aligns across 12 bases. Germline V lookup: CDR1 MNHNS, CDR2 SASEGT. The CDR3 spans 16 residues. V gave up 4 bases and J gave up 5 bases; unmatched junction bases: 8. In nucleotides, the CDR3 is TGTGCCAGCAGTGGACCGGGACAGGGGGCTTGGACTGAAGCTTTCTTT. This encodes CASSGPGQGAWTEAFF.

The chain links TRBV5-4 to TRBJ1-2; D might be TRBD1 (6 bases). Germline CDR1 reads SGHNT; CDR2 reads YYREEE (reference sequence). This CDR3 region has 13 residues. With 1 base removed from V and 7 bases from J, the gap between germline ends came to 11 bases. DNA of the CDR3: TGTGCCAGCAGCTTGTCTGGACAGATTGGCTACACCTTC. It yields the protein CASSLSGQIGYTF. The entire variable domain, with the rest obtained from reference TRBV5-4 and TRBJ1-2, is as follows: ETGVTQSPTHLIKTRGQQVTLRCSSQSGHNTVSWYQQALGQGPQFIFQYYREEENGRGNFPPRFSGLQFPNYSSELNVNALELDDSALYLCASSLSGQIGYTFGSGTRLTVV.

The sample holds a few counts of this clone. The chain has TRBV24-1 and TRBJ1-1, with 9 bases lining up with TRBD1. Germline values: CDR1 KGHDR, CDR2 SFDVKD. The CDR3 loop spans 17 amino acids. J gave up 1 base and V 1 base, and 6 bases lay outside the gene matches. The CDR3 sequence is CATSDFRSDRGNTEAFF. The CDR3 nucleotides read TGTGCCACCAGTGATTTCCGTTCGGACAGGGGGAACACTGAAGCTTTCTTT.

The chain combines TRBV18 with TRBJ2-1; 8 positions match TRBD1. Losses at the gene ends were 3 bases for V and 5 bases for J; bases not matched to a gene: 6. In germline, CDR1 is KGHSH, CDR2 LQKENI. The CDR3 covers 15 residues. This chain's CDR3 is CASSPYPGQDNEQFF. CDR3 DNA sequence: TGTGCCAGCTCACCGTACCCGGGACAGGACAATGAGCAGTTCTTC.

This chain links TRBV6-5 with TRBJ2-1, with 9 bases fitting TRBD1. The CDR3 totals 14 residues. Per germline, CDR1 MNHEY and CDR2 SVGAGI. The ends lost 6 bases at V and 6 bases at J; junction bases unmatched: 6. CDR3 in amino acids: CASSPGTGLNEQFF. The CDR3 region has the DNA TGTGCCAGCAGCCCCGGGACAGGGCTCAATGAGCAGTTCTTC.

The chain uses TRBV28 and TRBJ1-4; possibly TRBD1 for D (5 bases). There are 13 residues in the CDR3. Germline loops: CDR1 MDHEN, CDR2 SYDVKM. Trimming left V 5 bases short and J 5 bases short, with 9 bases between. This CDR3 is CASSAGPNEKLFF. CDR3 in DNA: TGTGCCAGCAGTGCGGGACCGAATGAAAAACTGTTTTTT. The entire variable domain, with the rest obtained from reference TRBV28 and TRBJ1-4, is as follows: DVKVTQSSRYLVKRTGEKVFLECVQDMDHENMFWYRQDPGLGLRLIYFSYDVKMKEKGDIPEGYSVSREKKERFSLILESASTNQTSMYLCASSAGPNEKLFFGSGTQLSVL.

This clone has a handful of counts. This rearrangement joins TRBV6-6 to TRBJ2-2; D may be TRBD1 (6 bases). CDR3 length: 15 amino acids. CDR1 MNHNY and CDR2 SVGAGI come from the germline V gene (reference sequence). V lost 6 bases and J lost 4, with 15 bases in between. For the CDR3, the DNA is TGTGCCAGCAGACTTTTTACAGGGAGCACCGGGGAGCTGTTTTTT. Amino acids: CASRLFTGSTGELFF.

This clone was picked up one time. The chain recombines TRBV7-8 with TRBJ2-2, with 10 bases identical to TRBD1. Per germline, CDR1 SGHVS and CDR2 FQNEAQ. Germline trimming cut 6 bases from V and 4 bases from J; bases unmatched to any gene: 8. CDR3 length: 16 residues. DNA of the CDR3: TGTGCCAGCAGTAGTCCCGGGACAGGGGTCACCGGGGAGCTGTTTTTT. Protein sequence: CASSSPGTGVTGELFF.

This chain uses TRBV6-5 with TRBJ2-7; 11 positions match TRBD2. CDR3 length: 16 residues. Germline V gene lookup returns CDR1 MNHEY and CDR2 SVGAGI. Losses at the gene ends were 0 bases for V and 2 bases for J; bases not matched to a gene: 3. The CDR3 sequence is CASSYSLAGGTYEQYF. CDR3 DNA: TGTGCCAGCAGTTACTCTCTAGCGGGGGGTACCTACGAGCAGTACTTC.

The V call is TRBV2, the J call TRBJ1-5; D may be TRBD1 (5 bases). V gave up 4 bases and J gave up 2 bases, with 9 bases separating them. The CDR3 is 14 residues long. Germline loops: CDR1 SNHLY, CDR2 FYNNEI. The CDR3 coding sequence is TGTGCCAGCAGTGGGGCCAGGGGCAATCAGCCCCAGCATTTT. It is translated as CASSGARGNQPQHF.

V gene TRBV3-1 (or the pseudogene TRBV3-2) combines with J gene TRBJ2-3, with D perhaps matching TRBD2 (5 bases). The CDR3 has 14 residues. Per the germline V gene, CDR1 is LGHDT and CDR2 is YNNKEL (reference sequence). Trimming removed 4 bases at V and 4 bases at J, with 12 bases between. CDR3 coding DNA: TGTGCCAGCAGCCCCCTATCCGGGGCAGATACGCAGTATTTT. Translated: CASSPLSGADTQYF.

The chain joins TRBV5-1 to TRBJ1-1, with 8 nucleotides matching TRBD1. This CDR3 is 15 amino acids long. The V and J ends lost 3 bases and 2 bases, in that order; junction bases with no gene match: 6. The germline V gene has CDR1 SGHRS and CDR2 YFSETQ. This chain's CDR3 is CASSSGQGLNTEAFF. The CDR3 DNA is TGCGCCAGCAGCTCCGGACAGGGTCTAAACACTGAAGCTTTCTTT.

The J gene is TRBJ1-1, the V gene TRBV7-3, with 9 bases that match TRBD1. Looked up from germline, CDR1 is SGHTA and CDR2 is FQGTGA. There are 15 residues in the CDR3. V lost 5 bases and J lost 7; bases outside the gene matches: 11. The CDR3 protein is CASSKLGQGIGEAFF. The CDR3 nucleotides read TGTGCCAGCAGCAAATTGGGACAGGGTATCGGTGAAGCTTTCTTT.

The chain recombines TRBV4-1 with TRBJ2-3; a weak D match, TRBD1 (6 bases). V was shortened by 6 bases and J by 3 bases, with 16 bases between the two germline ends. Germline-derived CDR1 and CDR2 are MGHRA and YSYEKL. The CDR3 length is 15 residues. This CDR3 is CASRMGQGLTDTQYF. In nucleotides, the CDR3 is TGCGCCAGCAGAATGGGCCAGGGGTTGACAGATACGCAGTATTTT.

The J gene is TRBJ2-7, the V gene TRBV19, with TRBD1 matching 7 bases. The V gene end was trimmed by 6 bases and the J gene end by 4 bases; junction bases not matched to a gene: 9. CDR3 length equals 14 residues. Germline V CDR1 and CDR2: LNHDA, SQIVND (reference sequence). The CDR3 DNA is TGTGCCAGTAGCATAACCGGGACAGCTTACGAGCAGTACTTC. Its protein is CASSITGTAYEQYF. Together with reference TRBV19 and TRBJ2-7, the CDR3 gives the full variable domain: DGGITQSPKYLFRKEGQNVTLSCEQNLNHDAMYWYRQDPGQGLRLIYYSQIVNDFQKGDIAEGYSVSREKKESFPLTVTSAQKNPTAFYLCASSITGTAYEQYFGPGTRLTVT.

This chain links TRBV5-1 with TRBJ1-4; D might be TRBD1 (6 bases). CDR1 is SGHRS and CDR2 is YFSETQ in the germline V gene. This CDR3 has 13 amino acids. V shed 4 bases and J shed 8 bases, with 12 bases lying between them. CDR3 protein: CASSLETGEKLFF. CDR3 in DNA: TGCGCCAGCAGCCTGGAAACAGGGGAAAAACTGTTTTTT.

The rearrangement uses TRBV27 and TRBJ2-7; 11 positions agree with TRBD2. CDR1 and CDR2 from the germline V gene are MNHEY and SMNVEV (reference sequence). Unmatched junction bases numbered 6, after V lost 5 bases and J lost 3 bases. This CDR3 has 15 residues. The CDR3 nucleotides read TGTGCCAGCAGTCCCACTAGCGGGGGATTCTACGAGCAGTACTTC. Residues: CASSPTSGGFYEQYF.

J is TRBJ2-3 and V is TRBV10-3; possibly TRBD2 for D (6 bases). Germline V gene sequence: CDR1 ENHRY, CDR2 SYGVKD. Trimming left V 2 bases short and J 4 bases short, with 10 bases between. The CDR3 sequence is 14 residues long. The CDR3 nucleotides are TGTGCCATCAGTGAGGGCCTAGCGTCAGATACGCAGTATTTT. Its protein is CAISEGLASDTQYF.

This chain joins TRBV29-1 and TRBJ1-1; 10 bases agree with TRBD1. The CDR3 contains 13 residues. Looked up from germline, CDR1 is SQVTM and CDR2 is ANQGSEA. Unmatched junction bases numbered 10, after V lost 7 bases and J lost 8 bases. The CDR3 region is CSATGTGEWEAFF. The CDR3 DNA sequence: TGCAGCGCGACCGGGACAGGGGAATGGGAAGCTTTCTTT.